The 4 T cell receptor beta chains reported below all come from one sample, sequenced in a study of blood T cells in healthy people across ages. A second PCR of about 6 to 11 cycles used a sample-barcoded 5' primer and a J-beta primer mix. TCRdb re-derived calls from the 5' RACE reads in MiXCR, one entry per CDR3 protein. Of approximately 1,700,000 distinct CDR3 sequences listed, 39% are singletons. Material: blood. All receptors come from a human donor in good health.

The chain is built from TRBV12-3 or TRBV12-4 and TRBJ2-1; 8 bases map to TRBD1. The J segment lost 7 bases and the V segment lost 5 bases, leaving 10 bases of the junction unmatched. The CDR3 is made up of 15 amino acids. Here the CDR3 reads CASSEMGQVVNEQFF. Here the CDR3 DNA reads TGTGCCAGCAGTGAAATGGGACAGGTTGTAAATGAGCAGTTCTTC.

This clonotype was seen more than once but under ten times. The V and J genes are TRBV29-1 and TRBJ2-1; 9 bases agree with TRBD1. This CDR3 has 14 residues. J lost 7 bases, V lost 4 bases, and 8 bases had no gene match. CDR1 and CDR2 (germline): SQVTM, ANQGSEA. This CDR3 reads CSVVRGTGRNEQFF. The CDR3 bases are TGCAGCGTTGTCCGTGGGACAGGGCGTAATGAGCAGTTCTTC.

The rearrangement uses TRBV5-5 and TRBJ2-1; 15 bases are a match to TRBD2. Germline loops: CDR1 SGHKS, CDR2 YYEKEE (reference sequence). V lost 4 bases, J lost 9 bases, and 8 bases stayed unmatched. The length of the CDR3 is 16 residues. CDR3 amino acids: CASSRSGLAGGSEQFF. DNA for the CDR3: TGTGCCAGCAGCCGGTCGGGACTAGCGGGGGGCAGTGAGCAGTTCTTC. The variable domain in full, with the rest retrieved from reference TRBV5-5 and TRBJ2-1, is DAGVTQSPTHLIKTRGQQVTLRCSPISGHKSVSWYQQVLGQGPQFIFQYYEKEERGRGNFPDRFSARQFPNYSSELNVNALLLGDSALYLCASSRSGLAGGSEQFFGPGTRLTVL.

V gene TRBV7-9 combines with J gene TRBJ1-2; the match to TRBD1 covers 11 bases. The ends lost 11 bases at V and 4 bases at J; junction bases unmatched: 6. Germline assignment: CDR1 SEHNR and CDR2 FQNEAQ (reference sequence). CDR3 length: 13 residues. CDR3 region: CAGGQGAGYGYTF. DNA for the CDR3: TGTGCCGGCGGACAGGGGGCAGGCTATGGCTACACCTTC.